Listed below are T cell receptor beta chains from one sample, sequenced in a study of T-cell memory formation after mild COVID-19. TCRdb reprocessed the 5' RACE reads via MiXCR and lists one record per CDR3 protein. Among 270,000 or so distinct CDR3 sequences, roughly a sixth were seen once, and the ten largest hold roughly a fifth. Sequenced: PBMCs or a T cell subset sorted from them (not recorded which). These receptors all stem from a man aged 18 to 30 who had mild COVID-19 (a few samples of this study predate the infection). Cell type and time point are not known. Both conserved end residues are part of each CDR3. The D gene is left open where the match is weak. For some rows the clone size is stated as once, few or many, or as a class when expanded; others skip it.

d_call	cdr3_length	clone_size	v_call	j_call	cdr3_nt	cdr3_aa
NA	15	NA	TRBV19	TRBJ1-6	TGTGCCAGTAGTATAGATCGTCAGGGTAATTCACCCCTCCACTTT	CASSIDRQGNSPLHF
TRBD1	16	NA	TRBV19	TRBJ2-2	TGTGCCAGTAGTACCCTAGACAGGGTGGACACCGGGGAGCTGTTTTTT	CASSTLDRVDTGELFF
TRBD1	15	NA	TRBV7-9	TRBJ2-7	TGTGCCAGCACCTCCCGGGACAGGGGGATCTACGAGCAGTACTTC	CASTSRDRGIYEQYF
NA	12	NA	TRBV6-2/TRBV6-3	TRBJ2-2	TGTGCCAGCACCAAACCCCCCGGGGAGCTGTTTTTT	CASTKPPGELFF
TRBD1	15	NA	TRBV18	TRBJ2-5	TGTGCCAGCTCACGCACCTACAGGGGGCAAGAGACCCAGTACTTC	CASSRTYRGQETQYF
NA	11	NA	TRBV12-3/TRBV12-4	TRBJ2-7	TGTGCCAGCAGCCGATCAAACGAGCAGTACTTC	CASSRSNEQYF
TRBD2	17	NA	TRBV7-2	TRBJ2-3	TGTGCCAGCAGCCGCCAAGCGGGCGGGGGGGTCACAGACGCGCAGTATTTT	CASSRQAGGGVTDAQYF
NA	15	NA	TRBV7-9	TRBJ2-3	TGTGCCATCAATACGTGGCCGGGGGCAAGAGATACGCAGTATTTT	CAINTWPGARDTQYF
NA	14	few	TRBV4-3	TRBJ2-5	TGCGCCAGCAGCCAAGGAGAGACGTGGGAGACCCAGTACTTC	CASSQGETWETQYF
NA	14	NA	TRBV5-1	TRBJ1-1	TGCGCCACCACGTCAGGGTATGGGAACACTGAAGCTTTCTTT	CATTSGYGNTEAFF
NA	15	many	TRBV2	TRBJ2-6	TGTGCCAGCAGCCGGGACAACTCTGGGGCCAACGTCCTGACTTTC	CASSRDNSGANVLTF
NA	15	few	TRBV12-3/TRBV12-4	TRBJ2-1	TGTGCCAGCAGTTTAGAAGCGGGTCCTTACAATGAGCAGTTCTTC	CASSLEAGPYNEQFF
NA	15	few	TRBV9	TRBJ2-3	TGTGCCAGCAGCGATGCGGGGGCCCTCACAGATACGCAGTATTTT	CASSDAGALTDTQYF
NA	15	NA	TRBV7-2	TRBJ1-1	TGTGCCAGCAGCTTCACCGGGACGGGGAACACTGAAGCTTTCTTT	CASSFTGTGNTEAFF
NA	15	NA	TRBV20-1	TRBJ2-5	TGCAGTGCTAGAGATACAGTGGACATGGAAGAGTCCCAGTACTTC	CSARDTVDMEESQYF
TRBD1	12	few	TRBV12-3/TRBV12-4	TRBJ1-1	TGTGCCATCCGGGACAGCACTACTGAAGCTTTCTTT	CAIRDSTTEAFF
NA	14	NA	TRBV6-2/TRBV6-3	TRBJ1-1	TGTGCCAGCCTATCCCTGGGGATGAACACTGAAGCTTTCTTT	CASLSLGMNTEAFF
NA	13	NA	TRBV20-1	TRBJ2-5	TGCAGTGCTAGACAGGGCATCCAAGAGACCCAGTACTTC	CSARQGIQETQYF
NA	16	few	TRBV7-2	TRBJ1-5	TGTGCCAGCAGCCCCCACGGGGGAGATAGCAATCAGCCCCAGCATTTT	CASSPHGGDSNQPQHF
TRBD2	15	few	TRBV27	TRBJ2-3	TGTGCCACCGAGGTTCTAGCGGGGGCTGGAGATACGCAGTATTTT	CATEVLAGAGDTQYF
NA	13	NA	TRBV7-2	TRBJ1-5	TGTGCCAGCAGCACGCTCCGGACTCAGCCCCAGCATTTT	CASSTLRTQPQHF
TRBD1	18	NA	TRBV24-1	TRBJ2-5	TGTGCCACCAGTACGGGACAGGACTATCTCGGCTTGCAAGAGACCCAGTACTTC	CATSTGQDYLGLQETQYF
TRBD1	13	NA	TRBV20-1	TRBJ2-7	TGCAGTGCTGGGTGGACAGGCCCCTACGAGCAGTACTTC	CSAGWTGPYEQYF
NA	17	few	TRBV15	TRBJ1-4	TGTGCCACCAGCAGTACGTTCTTGGGGTCAACTAATGAAAAACTGTTTTTT	CATSSTFLGSTNEKLFF
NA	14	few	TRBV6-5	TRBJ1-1	TGTGCCAGCAGTTATAACGGGGGGCGGACTGAAGCTTTCTTT	CASSYNGGRTEAFF
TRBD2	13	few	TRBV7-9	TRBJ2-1	TGTGCCAGCAGCCCCGGGACTAGCGGGGAGCAGTTCTTC	CASSPGTSGEQFF
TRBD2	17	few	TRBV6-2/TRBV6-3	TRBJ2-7	TGTGCCAGCAGTTCCACTAGCGGGGGGCCGAGCTCCTACGAGCAGTACTTC	CASSSTSGGPSSYEQYF
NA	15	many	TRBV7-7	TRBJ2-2	TGTGCCAGCAGCCAAGGGAACCGCCGTACCGGGGAGCTGTTTTTT	CASSQGNRRTGELFF
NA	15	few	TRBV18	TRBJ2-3	TGTGCCAGCTCACCGCCGGGCCCCTCTTCAGATACGCAGTATTTT	CASSPPGPSSDTQYF
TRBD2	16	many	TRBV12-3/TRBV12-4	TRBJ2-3	TGTGCCAGCAGTCGGACTAGCGGGGTCCAAGCAGATACGCAGTATTTT	CASSRTSGVQADTQYF
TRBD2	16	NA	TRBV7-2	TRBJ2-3	TGTGCCAGCAGCTTCCAGTGGCGGGGGGGCCAGAATACGCAGTATTTT	CASSFQWRGGQNTQYF
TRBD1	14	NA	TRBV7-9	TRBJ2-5	TGTGCCAGCAGCTGGACCAGGGGGCGAGAGACCCAGTACTTC	CASSWTRGRETQYF
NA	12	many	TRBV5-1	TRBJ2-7	TGCGCCAGCAGTGGAGACAACTACGAGCAGTACTTC	CASSGDNYEQYF
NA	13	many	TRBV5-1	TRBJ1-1	TGCGCCAGCAGCTTGGTGGTGGACACTGAAGCTTTCTTT	CASSLVVDTEAFF
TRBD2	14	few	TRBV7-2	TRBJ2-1	TGTGCCAGCAGGGCGGGGGAACTCTACAATGAGCAGTTCTTC	CASRAGELYNEQFF
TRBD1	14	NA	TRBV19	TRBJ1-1	TGTGCCAGTAGTATCGGGCAGGGGGACACTGAAGCTTTCTTT	CASSIGQGDTEAFF
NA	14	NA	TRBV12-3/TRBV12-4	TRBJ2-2	TGTGCCAGCAGTTTGTGGGGGGCGAGCGGGGAGCTGTTTTTT	CASSLWGASGELFF
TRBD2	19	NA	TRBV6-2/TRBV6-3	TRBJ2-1	TGTGCCAGCAGTTACTCGATTAGCGGGGACTTAAGCTCCTACAATGAGCAGTTCTTC	CASSYSISGDLSSYNEQFF
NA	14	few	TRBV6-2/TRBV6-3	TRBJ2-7	TGTGCCAGCGGTCTCAGGGGCACCTCCTACGAGCAGTACTTC	CASGLRGTSYEQYF
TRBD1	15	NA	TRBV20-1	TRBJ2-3	TGCAGTGCTCCGTCCCAGGGGGCTGGTACAGATACGCAGTATTTT	CSAPSQGAGTDTQYF
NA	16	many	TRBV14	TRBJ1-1	TGTGCCAGCAGCCACCTGATCCGGGACGAGTTTACTGAAGCTTTCTTT	CASSHLIRDEFTEAFF
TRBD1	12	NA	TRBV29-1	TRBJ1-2	TGCAGCGTGGAGGACAGGAACTATGGCTACACCTTC	CSVEDRNYGYTF
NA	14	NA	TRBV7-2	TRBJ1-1	TGTGCCAGCAGCTTTAGTCAGGGAAACACTGAAGCTTTCTTT	CASSFSQGNTEAFF
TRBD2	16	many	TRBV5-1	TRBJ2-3	TGCGCCAGCAGCTTGTTCCGGGGGGGATCAACAGATACGCAGTATTTT	CASSLFRGGSTDTQYF
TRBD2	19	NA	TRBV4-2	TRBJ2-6	TGTGCCAGCAGCCTTAACGGTGCGGGGGTGAGCTCTGGGGCCAACGTCCTGACTTTC	CASSLNGAGVSSGANVLTF
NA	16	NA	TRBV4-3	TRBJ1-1	TGCGCCAGCAGCCGGCGGGGTAGTCGGAGGAACACTGAAGCTTTCTTT	CASSRRGSRRNTEAFF
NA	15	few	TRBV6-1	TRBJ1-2	TGTGCCAGCAGTGGAGGCGGCATAAGCTCCTATGGCTACACCTTC	CASSGGGISSYGYTF
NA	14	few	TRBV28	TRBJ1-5	TGTGCCAGCAGCCTTGGCCAGAGTCATCAGCCCCAGCATTTT	CASSLGQSHQPQHF
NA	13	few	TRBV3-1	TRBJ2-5	TGTGCCAGCAGCCAAGAAGGAAGGGAGACCCAGTACTTC	CASSQEGRETQYF
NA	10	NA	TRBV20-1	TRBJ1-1	TGCAGTGCTAGAGGTACTGAAGCTTTCTTT	CSARGTEAFF
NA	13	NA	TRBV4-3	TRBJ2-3	TGCGCCAGCAGCTTTACCCGCACAGATACGCAGTATTTT	CASSFTRTDTQYF
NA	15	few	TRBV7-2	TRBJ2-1	TGTGCCAGCAGCCCGACCCCCGGATCTTACAATGAGCAGTTCTTC	CASSPTPGSYNEQFF
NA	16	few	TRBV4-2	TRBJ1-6	TGTGCCAGCAGCCAAGATAAGGGGATAATCGGTTCACCCCTCCACTTT	CASSQDKGIIGSPLHF
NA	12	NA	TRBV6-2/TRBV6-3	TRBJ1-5	TGTGCCAGCAGTCCAAGAGATCAGCCCCAGCATTTT	CASSPRDQPQHF
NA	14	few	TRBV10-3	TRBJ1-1	TGTGCCATCAGTGAGTCGGGACCCAACACTGAAGCTTTCTTT	CAISESGPNTEAFF